The next 17 T cell receptor beta chains were all read from a single sample in a study of T cell clonality in common variable immunodeficiency. Study-wide points: Reportedly, TCR beta sequences from common variable immunodeficiency showed fewer deletions and N-nucleotide insertions.

TCRdb's copy holds only in-frame clones and misses some; the assay was immunoSEQ multiplex PCR. Recorded here are about 23,000 clones, none singletons. For these TCRs, the target antigens are not known. Sequenced: peripheral blood mononuclear cells. These receptors were obtained from a human donor with common variable immunodeficiency.

This clone was seen many times. The missing CDR3 end, 3 residues past where the read stops, is filled in from the germline J gene. The genes are TRBV20-1 and TRBJ2-4; 9 nucleotides match TRBD2. The CDR3 has 18 residues. The germline V gene has CDR1 DFQATT and CDR2 SNEGSKA (reference sequence). J lost 0 bases, V lost 3 bases, and 12 bases had no gene match. The chain's CDR3 is CSARAGGEGSRAKNIQYF. The CDR3 DNA, read in part, is TGCAGTGCTAGGGCGGGGGGGGAGGGCTCGAGAGCCAAAAACATT.

Details on this clone: Read sequence stops 3 residues before the CDR3 end, and the germline J gene provides the missing end. This sequence joins TRBV2 and TRBJ2-7; TRBD1 matches 7 bases. V trimming: 3 bases; J trimming: 4 bases; junction bases outside the gene matches: 9. The CDR3 runs 15 residues. The germline V gene encodes CDR1 SNHLY and CDR2 FYNNEI. Incomplete CDR3 DNA: TGTGCCAGCAGTGAGGTCAGGGGGTACAGTTACGAG. Translated: CASSEVRGYSYE. The CDR3 in its entirety is CASSEVRGYSYEQYF. Drawing the rest from reference TRBV2 and TRBJ2-7, the complete variable domain is EPEVTQTPSHQVTQMGQEVILRCVPISNHLYFYWYRQILGQKVEFLVSFYNNEISEKSEIFDDQFSVERPDGSNFTLKIRSTKLEDSAMYFCASSEVRGYSYEQYFGPGTRLTVT.

This clone was recorded a few times. The read terminates 3 residues before the CDR3 end, so the remaining end is supplied by the germline J gene. The chain couples TRBV7-9 to TRBJ2-5; maybe TRBD2 (6 bases). The CDR3 has 12 amino acids. Deletions cut 5 bases from V and 5 bases from J, with 9 bases between. The germline V gene has CDR1 SEHNR and CDR2 FQNEAQ (reference sequence). The CDR3: CASSQRGETQYF. The CDR3 bases that were read are TGTGCCAGCAGCCAACGGGGGGAGACC.

This clone was detected ten times or more. The observed sequence ends 3 residues before the CDR3 terminus, with the missing tail filled in from the germline J gene. The genes are TRBV7-2 and TRBJ2-3; D perhaps matches TRBD1 (6 bases). Germline V lookup: CDR1 SGHTA, CDR2 FQGNSA. The ends were cut back, 2 bases at V and 4 bases at J, with 10 bases in the middle. The CDR3 is 14 amino acids. The CDR3 loop reads CASSLTGRADTQYF. The CDR3 bases that were read are TGTGCCAGCAGCTTAACAGGGCGGGCAGATACG.

This clone showed up many times. The read stops 3 residues short of the end of the CDR3; the missing end is completed from the germline J gene. This chain joins TRBV5-1 and TRBJ1-4; 10 bases are a match to TRBD1. Per germline, CDR1 SGHRS and CDR2 YFSETQ. This CDR3 is 16 amino acids long. With 4 bases clipped from V and 7 bases from J, the junction kept 10 bases outside the gene matches. CDR3 DNA (partial): TGCGCCAGCAGCGGGGGACGGACAGGGGGTAGTGAAAAA. Translation gives CASSGGRTGGSEK. The entire CDR3 is CASSGGRTGGSEKLFF.

This clone turned up a few times. The read falls 3 residues short of the CDR3 end, and the missing part is taken from the germline J gene. This chain links TRBV6-1 with TRBJ1-2; 8 positions match TRBD1. The CDR3 sequence is 14 residues long. The germline V gene encodes CDR1 MNHNS and CDR2 SASEGT. V shed 4 bases and J 6 bases; nucleotides not matched to a gene: 7. CDR3 amino acids: CASSAWTGLNGYTF. Partial CDR3 DNA: TGTGCCAGCAGTGCCTGGACAGGGCTGAATGGC.

Points on this clone: The read comes to an end 3 residues before the CDR3 does, leaving the germline J gene to fill in the end. This chain links TRBV19 with TRBJ2-2; perhaps TRBD2 as D (5 bases). Germline V gene lookup returns CDR1 LNHDA and CDR2 SQIVND (reference sequence). This CDR3 comprises 15 residues. Trimming took off 2 bases at V and 2 bases at J, with 9 bases between the two ends. Incomplete CDR3 DNA: TGTGCCAGTAGTATAAGTCTAGCCAACACCGGGGAG. Translated: CASSISLANTGE. The complete CDR3 protein is CASSISLANTGELFF.

This clone was seen more than once but under ten times. The read halts 3 residues ahead of the CDR3 end, with the missing end drawn from the germline J gene. This chain uses TRBV6-2 or TRBV6-3 with TRBJ2-3, with a tentative D call TRBD1 (6 bases). Trimming removed 6 bases at V and 1 base at J, with 11 bases between. Germline CDR1 MNHEY, CDR2 SVGEGT. The CDR3 length is 14 residues. The CDR3 protein is CASRYRARTDTQYF. The sequenced CDR3 bases are TGTGCCAGCAGGTACAGGGCCCGCACAGATACG.

In this sample, this clone turned up a few times. The read ends 3 residues before the CDR3 terminus; that terminus is restored from the germline J gene. The chain couples TRBV6-1 to TRBJ2-7; 11 positions agree with TRBD2. This CDR3 is built from 14 residues. J lost 3 bases, V lost 3 bases, and 1 base had no gene match. Germline loops: CDR1 MNHNS, CDR2 SASEGT. The part of the CDR3 DNA that was read is TGTGCCAGCAGTGACACTAGCGGGGGCTACGAG. Its protein is CASSDTSGGYE. From start to end, the CDR3 is CASSDTSGGYEQYF.

This clone appeared many times. The sequence runs out 3 residues before the end of the CDR3; the remainder is reconstructed from the germline J gene. This chain connects TRBV20-1 to TRBJ1-2; D is perhaps TRBD1 (6 bases). The CDR3 sequence is 12 residues long. Trimming left V 0 bases short and J 6 bases short, with 8 bases between. Germline lookup yields CDR1 DFQATT and CDR2 SNEGSKA (reference sequence). CDR3 residues: CSAREGTNGYTF. CDR3 DNA (partial): TGCAGTGCTAGAGAGGGGACAAATGGC.

This clone has a count of ten or more. The read ends 3 residues before the CDR3 terminus; that terminus is restored from the germline J gene. The chain employs TRBV19 and TRBJ2-1; TRBD2 aligns across 10 bases. Germline CDR1 LNHDA, CDR2 SQIVND (reference sequence). The CDR3 runs 17 residues. The V gene end was trimmed by 2 bases and the J gene end by 8 bases; junction bases not matched to a gene: 12. CDR3 DNA (partial): TGTGCCAGTAGTATATCCCGGGCTAGCGGGAGTGGAGATGAG. Translating it yields CASSISRASGSGDE. The full CDR3 protein is CASSISRASGSGDEQFF. Combining the CDR3 with reference TRBV19 and TRBJ2-1 gives the whole variable domain DGGITQSPKYLFRKEGQNVTLSCEQNLNHDAMYWYRQDPGQGLRLIYYSQIVNDFQKGDIAEGYSVSREKKESFPLTVTSAQKNPTAFYLCASSISRASGSGDEQFFGPGTRLTVL.

About this clone itself: With the read ending 3 residues before the CDR3 end, the germline J gene is used to fill in that end. The chain links TRBV19 to TRBJ2-6, with a weak D call TRBD2 (5 bases). V lost 4 bases and J 1 base, leaving 8 bases between the germline ends. The CDR3 is made up of 15 amino acids. Germline V gene data show CDR1 as LNHDA and CDR2 as SQIVND (reference sequence). The sequenced CDR3 bases are TGTGCCAGTAGTACGAGGGTGTCTGGGGCCAACGTC. It yields the protein CASSTRVSGANV. The whole CDR3 reads CASSTRVSGANVLTF.

Details on this clone: The read comes to an end 3 residues before the CDR3 does, leaving the germline J gene to fill in the end. This chain links TRBV30 with TRBJ1-2, with TRBD1 identical over 7 bases. The CDR3 is 13 amino acids. Germline CDR1 GTSNPN, CDR2 SVGIG (reference sequence). V lost 1 base, J lost 6 bases, and 5 bases stayed unmatched. Partial CDR3 DNA: TGTGCCTGGAGTGGGCAGGGGGTTAATGGC. Translation: CAWSGQGVNG. The complete CDR3 protein is CAWSGQGVNGYTF. Combining the CDR3 with reference TRBV30 and TRBJ1-2 gives the whole variable domain SQTIHQWPATLVQPVGSPLSLECTVEGTSNPNLYWYRQAAGRGLQLLFYSVGIGQISSEVPQNLSASRPQDRQFILSSKKLLLSDSGFYLCAWSGQGVNGYTFGSGTRLTVV.

This clone has a handful of counts. The read gets to within 3 residues of the CDR3 end, and the germline J gene fills in the rest. The rearrangement joins TRBV7-8 to TRBJ2-7; 9 bases fit TRBD2. CDR1 and CDR2 (germline): SGHVS, FQNEAQ. J lost 2 bases, V lost 8 bases, and 7 bases had no gene match. The length of the CDR3 is 14 residues. The DNA read from the CDR3 is TGTGCCAGCTCCTTAACTAGCGGGCCCTACGAG. This encodes CASSLTSGPYE. The CDR3 in full is CASSLTSGPYEQYF.

This clone was seen only a few times. The part of the CDR3 DNA that was read is TGCAGTGCTAGAAAGGCAGGGTCTTCCTACGAG. It specifies CSARKAGSSYE. The whole CDR3 protein reads CSARKAGSSYEQYF. The V call is TRBV20-1, the J call TRBJ2-7, with D maybe TRBD1 (5 bases). Sequencing ends 3 residues short of the CDR3 end; the germline J gene provides the rest. This CDR3 has 14 residues. Trimming pared 2 bases from V and 1 base from J, leaving 12 bases between. Germline assignment: CDR1 DFQATT and CDR2 SNEGSKA (reference sequence).

Details on this clone: The read comes to an end 3 residues before the CDR3 does, leaving the germline J gene to fill in the end. The rearrangement uses TRBV7-2 and TRBJ1-6; possibly TRBD1 for D (6 bases). This CDR3 contains 15 residues. Trimming stripped 5 bases from V and 8 bases from J, with 16 bases between. The germline gives CDR1 SGHTA, CDR2 FQGNSA. This CDR3 reads CASSTRGPGYSPLHF. CDR3 DNA, as far as it was read: TGTGCCAGCAGCACCAGGGGCCCCGGGTATTCACCC.

There are a few counts of this clone. The missing CDR3 end, 3 residues past where the read stops, is filled in from the germline J gene. V and J are TRBV10-3 and TRBJ2-5; 9 bases line up with TRBD2. Germline V gene data show CDR1 as ENHRY and CDR2 as SYGVKD. V was clipped by 2 bases and J by 2 bases; unmatched bases: 0. The CDR3 consists of 14 residues. CDR3 sequence: CAISEGLAQETQYF. The part of the CDR3 DNA that was read is TGTGCCATCAGTGAGGGACTAGCGCAAGAGACC.